The TCR beta chain under discussion was sequenced for a study of blood T cells in healthy people across ages. The length of the CDR3 is 14 residues. The V gene's germline CDR1 is DFQATT and CDR2 SNEGSKA (reference sequence). The germline V and J ends were trimmed by 1 base and 1 base, with 9 bases remaining between them. This clonotype was detected many times. A second roughly 6 to 11 cycle PCR used barcoded and J-beta primers. From each sample, at least 2.5 million paired-end reads containing CDR3 were obtained. TCRdb reanalysed the 5' RACE reads using MiXCR and keeps one entry per CDR3 protein. The data hold some 670,000 distinct CDR3 sequences, with over 40% observed a single time.

Sequenced input: blood. The V and J genes are TRBV20-1 and TRBJ2-3; D gene uncertain. The TCR was taken from a woman of 80 years or more in good health. The DNA of the CDR3 is TGCAGTGCTAGAGTTGACGAGGGCACAGATACGCAGTATTTT. This sequence encodes CSARVDEGTDTQYF.